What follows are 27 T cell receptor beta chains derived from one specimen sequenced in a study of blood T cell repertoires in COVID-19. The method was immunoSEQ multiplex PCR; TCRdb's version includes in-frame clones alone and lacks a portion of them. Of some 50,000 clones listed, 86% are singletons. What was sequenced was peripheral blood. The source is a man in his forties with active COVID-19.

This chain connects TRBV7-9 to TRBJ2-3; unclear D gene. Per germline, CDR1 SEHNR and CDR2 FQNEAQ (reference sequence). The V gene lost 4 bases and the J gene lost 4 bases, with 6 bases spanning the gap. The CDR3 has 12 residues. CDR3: CASSSLADTQYF. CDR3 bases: TGTGCCAGCAGCTCCCTCGCAGATACGCAGTATTTT.

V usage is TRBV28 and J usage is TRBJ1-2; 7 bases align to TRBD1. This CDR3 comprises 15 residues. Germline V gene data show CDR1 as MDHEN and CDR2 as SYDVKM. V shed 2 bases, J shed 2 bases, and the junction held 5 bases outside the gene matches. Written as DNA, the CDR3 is TGTGCCAGCAGTTTAGGGGGACAGATGAACTATGGCTACACCTTC. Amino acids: CASSLGGQMNYGYTF.

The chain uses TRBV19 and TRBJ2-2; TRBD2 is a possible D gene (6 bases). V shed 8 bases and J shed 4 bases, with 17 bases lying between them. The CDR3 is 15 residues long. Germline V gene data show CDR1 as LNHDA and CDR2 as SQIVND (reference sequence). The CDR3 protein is CASGDFSRSTGELFF. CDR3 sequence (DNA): TGTGCCAGTGGGGACTTCTCAAGAAGCACCGGGGAGCTGTTTTTT.

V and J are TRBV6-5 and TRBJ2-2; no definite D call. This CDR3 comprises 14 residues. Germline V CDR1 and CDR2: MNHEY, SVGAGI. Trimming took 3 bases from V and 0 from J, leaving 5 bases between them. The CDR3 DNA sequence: TGTGCCAGCAGTTATGGAGCGAACACCGGGGAGCTGTTTTTT. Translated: CASSYGANTGELFF.

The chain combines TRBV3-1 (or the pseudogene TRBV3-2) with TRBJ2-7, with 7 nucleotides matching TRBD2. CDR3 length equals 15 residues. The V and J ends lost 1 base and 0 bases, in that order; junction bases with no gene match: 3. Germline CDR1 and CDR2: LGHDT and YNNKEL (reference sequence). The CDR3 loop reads CASSQGGGISYEQYF. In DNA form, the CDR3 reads TGTGCCAGCAGCCAAGGGGGGGGAATCTCCTACGAGCAGTACTTC.

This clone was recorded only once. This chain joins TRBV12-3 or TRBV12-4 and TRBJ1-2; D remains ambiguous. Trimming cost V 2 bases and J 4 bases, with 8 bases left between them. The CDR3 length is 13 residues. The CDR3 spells CASSLKPFYGYTF. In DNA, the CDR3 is TGTGCCAGCAGTTTAAAGCCTTTCTATGGCTACACCTTC.

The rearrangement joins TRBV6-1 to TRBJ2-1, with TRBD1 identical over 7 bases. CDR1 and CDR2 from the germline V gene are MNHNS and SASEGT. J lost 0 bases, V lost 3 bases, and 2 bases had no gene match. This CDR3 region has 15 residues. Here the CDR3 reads CASSDGDSSYNEQFF. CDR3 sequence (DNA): TGTGCCAGCAGTGACGGGGACAGCTCCTACAATGAGCAGTTCTTC.

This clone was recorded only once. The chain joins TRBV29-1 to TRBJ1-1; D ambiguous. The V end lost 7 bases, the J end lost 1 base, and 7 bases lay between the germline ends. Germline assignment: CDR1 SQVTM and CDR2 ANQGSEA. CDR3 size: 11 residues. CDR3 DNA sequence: TGCAGCGGTTCAGGGAACACTGAAGCTTTCTTT. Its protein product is CSGSGNTEAFF. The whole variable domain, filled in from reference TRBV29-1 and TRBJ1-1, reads SAVISQKPSRDICQRGTSLTIQCQVDSQVTMMFWYRQQPGQSLTLIATANQGSEATYESGFVIDKFPISRPNLTFSTLTVSNMSPEDSSIYLCSGSGNTEAFFGQGTRLTVV.

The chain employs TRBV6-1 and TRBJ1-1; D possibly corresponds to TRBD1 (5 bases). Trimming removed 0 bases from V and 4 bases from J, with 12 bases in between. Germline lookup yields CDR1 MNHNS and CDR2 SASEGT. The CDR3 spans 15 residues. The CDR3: CASSEARGGGTEAFF. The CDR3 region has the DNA TGTGCCAGCAGTGAAGCGCGGGGGGGAGGCACTGAAGCTTTCTTT.

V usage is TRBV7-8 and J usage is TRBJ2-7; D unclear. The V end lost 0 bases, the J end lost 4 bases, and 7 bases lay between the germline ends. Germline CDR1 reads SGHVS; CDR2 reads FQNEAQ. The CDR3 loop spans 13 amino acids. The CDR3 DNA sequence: TGTGCCAGCAGCTTAGCGGCCGTTTACGAGCAGTACTTC. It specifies CASSLAAVYEQYF.

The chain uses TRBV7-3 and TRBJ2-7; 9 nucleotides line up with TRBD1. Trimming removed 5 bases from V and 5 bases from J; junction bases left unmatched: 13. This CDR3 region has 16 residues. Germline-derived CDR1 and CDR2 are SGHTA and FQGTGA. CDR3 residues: CASSKGFMGQGDEQYF. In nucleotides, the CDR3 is TGTGCCAGCAGCAAGGGGTTTATGGGACAGGGCGACGAGCAGTACTTC.

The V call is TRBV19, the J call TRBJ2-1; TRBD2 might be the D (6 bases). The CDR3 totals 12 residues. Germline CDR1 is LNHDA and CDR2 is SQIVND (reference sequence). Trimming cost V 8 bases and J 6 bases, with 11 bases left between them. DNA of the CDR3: TGTGCCAGTGCCGGGACTTTCAATGAGCAGTTCTTC. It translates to CASAGTFNEQFF.

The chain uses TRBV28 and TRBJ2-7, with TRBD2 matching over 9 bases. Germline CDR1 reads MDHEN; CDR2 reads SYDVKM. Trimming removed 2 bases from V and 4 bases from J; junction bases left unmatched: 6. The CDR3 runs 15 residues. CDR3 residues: CASSLVGGREYEQYF. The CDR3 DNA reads TGTGCCAGCAGTTTAGTTGGCGGGAGGGAGTACGAGCAGTACTTC.

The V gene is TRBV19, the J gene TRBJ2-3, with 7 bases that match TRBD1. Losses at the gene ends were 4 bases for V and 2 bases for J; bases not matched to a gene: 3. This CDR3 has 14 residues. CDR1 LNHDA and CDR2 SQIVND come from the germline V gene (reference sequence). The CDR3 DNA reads TGTGCCAGTAGTACGGGGACAGCCACAGATACGCAGTATTTT. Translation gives CASSTGTATDTQYF.

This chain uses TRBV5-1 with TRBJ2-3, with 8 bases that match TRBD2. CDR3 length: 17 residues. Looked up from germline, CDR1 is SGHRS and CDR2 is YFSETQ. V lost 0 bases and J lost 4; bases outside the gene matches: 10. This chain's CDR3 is CASSLAVLTSESDTQYF. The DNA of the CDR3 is TGCGCCAGCAGCTTGGCAGTTTTGACTAGCGAATCAGATACGCAGTATTTT.

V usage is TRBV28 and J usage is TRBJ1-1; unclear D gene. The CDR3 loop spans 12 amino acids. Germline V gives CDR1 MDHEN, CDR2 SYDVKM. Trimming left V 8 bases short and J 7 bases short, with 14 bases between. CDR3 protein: CASLEGWDEAFF. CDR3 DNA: TGTGCCAGCTTGGAGGGATGGGATGAAGCTTTCTTT.

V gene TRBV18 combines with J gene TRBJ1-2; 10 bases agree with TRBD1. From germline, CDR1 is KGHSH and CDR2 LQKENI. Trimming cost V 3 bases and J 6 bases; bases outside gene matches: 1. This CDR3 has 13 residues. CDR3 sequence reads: CASSPGQGNGYTF. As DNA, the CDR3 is TGTGCCAGCTCACCGGGACAGGGGAATGGCTACACCTTC.

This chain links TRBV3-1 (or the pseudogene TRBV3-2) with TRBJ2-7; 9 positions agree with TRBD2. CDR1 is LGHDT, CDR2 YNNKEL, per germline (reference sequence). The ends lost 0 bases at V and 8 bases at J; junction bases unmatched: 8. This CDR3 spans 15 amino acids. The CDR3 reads CASSQDASGRPQQYF. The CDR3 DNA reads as TGTGCCAGCAGCCAAGACGCGAGCGGGAGGCCCCAGCAGTACTTC.

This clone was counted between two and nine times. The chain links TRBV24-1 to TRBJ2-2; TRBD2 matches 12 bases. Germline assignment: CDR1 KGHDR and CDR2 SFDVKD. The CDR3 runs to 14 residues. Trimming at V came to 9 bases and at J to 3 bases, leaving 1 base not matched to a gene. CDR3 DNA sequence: TGTGCCACCTCTAGCGGGAGGGACACCGGGGAGCTGTTTTTT. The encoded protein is CATSSGRDTGELFF.

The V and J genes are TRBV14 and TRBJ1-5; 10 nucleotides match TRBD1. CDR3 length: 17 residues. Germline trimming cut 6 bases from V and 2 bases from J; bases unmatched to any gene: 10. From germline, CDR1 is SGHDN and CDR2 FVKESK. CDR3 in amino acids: CASSSDRGLICNQPQHF. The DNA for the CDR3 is TGTGCCAGCAGTTCAGACAGGGGGCTTATTTGCAATCAGCCCCAGCATTTT.

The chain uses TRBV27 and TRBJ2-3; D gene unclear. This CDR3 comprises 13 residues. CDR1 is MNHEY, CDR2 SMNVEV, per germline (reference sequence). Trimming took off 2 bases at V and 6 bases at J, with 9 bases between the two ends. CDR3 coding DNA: TGTGCCAGCAGTTTACTTGGTGCGGATACGCAGTATTTT. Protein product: CASSLLGADTQYF.

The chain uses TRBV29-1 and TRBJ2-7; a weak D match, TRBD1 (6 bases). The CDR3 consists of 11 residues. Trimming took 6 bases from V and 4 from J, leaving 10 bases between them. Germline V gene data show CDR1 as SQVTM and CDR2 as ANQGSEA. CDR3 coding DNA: TGCAGCGTGGCGGACAGTTACGAGCAGTACTTC. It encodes CSVADSYEQYF.

Here the CDR3 reads CASSVAGTSGGYNEQFF. CDR3 bases: TGTGCCAGCAGCGTAGCAGGGACTAGCGGGGGTTACAATGAGCAGTTCTTC. The rearrangement links TRBV9 to TRBJ2-1, with 14 nucleotides matching TRBD2. Germline V gene data show CDR1 as SGDLS and CDR2 as YYNGEE. The CDR3 is 17 residues long. V lost 0 bases and J lost 4; bases outside the gene matches: 3. The variable domain in full, completed from reference TRBV9 and TRBJ2-1, reads DSGVTQTPKHLITATGQRVTLRCSPRSGDLSVYWYQQSLDQGLQFLIQYYNGEERAKGNILERFSAQQFPDLHSELNLSSLELGDSALYFCASSVAGTSGGYNEQFFGPGTRLTVL.

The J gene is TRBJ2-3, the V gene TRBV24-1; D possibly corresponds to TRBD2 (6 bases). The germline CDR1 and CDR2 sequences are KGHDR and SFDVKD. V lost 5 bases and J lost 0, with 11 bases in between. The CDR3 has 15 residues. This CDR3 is CATSGLAASTDTQYF. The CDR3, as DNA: TGTGCCACCAGTGGTTTAGCGGCTAGCACAGATACGCAGTATTTT.

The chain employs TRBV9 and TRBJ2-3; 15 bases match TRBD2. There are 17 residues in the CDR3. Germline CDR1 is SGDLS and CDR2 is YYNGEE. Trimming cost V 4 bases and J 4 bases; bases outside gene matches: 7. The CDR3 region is CASSSRTSGRAADTQYF. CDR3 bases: TGTGCCAGCAGCTCCCGGACTAGCGGGAGGGCTGCAGATACGCAGTATTTT.

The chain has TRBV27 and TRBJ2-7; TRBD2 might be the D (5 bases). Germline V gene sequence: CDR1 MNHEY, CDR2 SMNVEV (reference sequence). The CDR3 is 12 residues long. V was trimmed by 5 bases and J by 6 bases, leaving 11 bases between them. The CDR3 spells CASSNQRAEQYF. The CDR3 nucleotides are TGTGCCAGCAGTAACCAGAGGGCCGAGCAGTACTTC.

The CDR3 protein is CASSKENFRNRELFF. The CDR3, as DNA: TGTGCCAGTAGTAAGGAAAATTTCAGGAACCGGGAGCTGTTTTTT. The genes are TRBV19 and TRBJ2-2; D is uncertain. Germline CDR1 LNHDA, CDR2 SQIVND (reference sequence). This CDR3 has 15 amino acids. Trimming removed 4 bases at V and 9 bases at J, with 18 bases between.